This T cell receptor beta chain was sequenced during a study of human T cells and chemical hapten exposure. Overall study: Women made up most patients, who had alopecia areata, totalis or universalis. Study-level points and caveats: The count of PT1 expanded TCRs correlated positively with patch test score. Significantly more large CDR3 similarity clusters were formed by expanded TCRs than by controls.

Sample time point: patch test 2, 6 weeks after DPC sensitization. As to treatment: therapeutic diphenylcyclopropenone sensitization with weekly scalp DPC. Venepuncture was done earlier than the placement of each patch test. TCRdb used MiXCR to reprocess the RACE reads, holding one entry per CDR3 protein. The table lists about 140,000 distinct CDR3 sequences, about 10% of them singletons. Details on this clonotype: What it binds is unknown.

The V and J ends lost 0 bases and 2 bases respectively, with 20 bases between them. There are 19 residues in the CDR3. CDR1 and CDR2 (germline): SGHNT, YENEEA. This clonotype was obtained from a woman in her forties or fifties with alopecia areata. Some clones in this sample may be carry-over from other donors' samples. The V call is TRBV11-3, the J call TRBJ2-4; D uncertain. The starting material was whole blood, obtained in connection with sensitization to the hapten diphenylcyclopropenone (DPC). CDR3 nucleotide sequence: TGTGCCAGCAGCTTAGATCCCCCTCGGGTAGCCAGCCCCAAAAACATTCAGTACTTC. Protein sequence: CASSLDPPRVASPKNIQYF. The full variable domain, in which reference TRBV11-3 and TRBJ2-4 provide the parts outside the CDR3, is EAGVVQSPRYKIIEKKQPVAFWCNPISGHNTLYWYLQNLGQGPELLIRYENEEAVDDSQLPKDRFSAERLKGVDSTLKIQPAELGDSAVYLCASSLDPPRVASPKNIQYFGAGTRLSVL.